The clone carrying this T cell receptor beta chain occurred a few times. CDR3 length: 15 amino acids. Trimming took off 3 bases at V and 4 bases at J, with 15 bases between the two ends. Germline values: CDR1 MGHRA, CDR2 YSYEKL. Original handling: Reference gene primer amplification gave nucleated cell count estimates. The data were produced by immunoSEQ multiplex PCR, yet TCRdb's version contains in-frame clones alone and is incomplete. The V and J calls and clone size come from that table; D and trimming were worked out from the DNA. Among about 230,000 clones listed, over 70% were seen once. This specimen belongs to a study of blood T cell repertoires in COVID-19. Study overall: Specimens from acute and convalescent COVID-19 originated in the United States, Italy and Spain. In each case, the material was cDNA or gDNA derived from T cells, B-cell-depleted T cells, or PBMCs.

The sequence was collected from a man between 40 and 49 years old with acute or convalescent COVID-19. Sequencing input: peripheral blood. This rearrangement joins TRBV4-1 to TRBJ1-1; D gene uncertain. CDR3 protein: CASSQDFRAPTEAFF. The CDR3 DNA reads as TGCGCCAGCAGCCAGGACTTCCGGGCCCCCACTGAAGCTTTCTTT.